The clone carrying this T cell receptor beta chain appeared a few times. Its antigen is still unknown. This CDR3 comprises 13 residues. Germline lookup yields CDR1 LNHNV and CDR2 YYDKDF (reference sequence). Trimming took 8 bases from V and 3 from J, leaving 13 bases between them. The PCR ran on 60 Vbeta and 13 Jbeta primers. Clones were read by immunoSEQ multiplex PCR, and TCRdb kept only the in-frame ones, dropping some. The sample contains fewer than 90,000 clones, 75% to 80% of which appear only once. The data are from a study of cytomegalovirus exposure and HLA in healthy donors. Points from the study as a whole: HLA restriction was apparent for most CMV-associated TCR beta chains in a later analysis. Association with HLA alleles at 0.05 false discovery rate was found for 15,000 to 20,000 TCR beta sequences in a later analysis. Researchers had no immune exposure information except CMV serostatus available.

This clonotype was sampled from a female donor in good health and CMV-seronegative. Input material: PBMCs. J is TRBJ1-1 and V is TRBV15; D is uncertain. CDR3 sequence (DNA): TGTGCCACCGGATTCGGAGGTGACACTGAAGCTTTCTTT. Protein sequence: CATGFGGDTEAFF.